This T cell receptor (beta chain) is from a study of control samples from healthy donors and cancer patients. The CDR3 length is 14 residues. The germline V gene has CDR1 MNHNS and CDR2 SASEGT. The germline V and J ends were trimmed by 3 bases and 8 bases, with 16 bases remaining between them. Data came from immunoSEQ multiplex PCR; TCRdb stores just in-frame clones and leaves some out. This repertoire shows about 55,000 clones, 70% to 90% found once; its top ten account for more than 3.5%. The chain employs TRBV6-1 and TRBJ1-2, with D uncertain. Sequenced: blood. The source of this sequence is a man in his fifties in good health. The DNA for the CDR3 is TGTGCCAGCAGTGAGGGTTGGGAGGGAGGGGGCTACACCTTC. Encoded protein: CASSEGWEGGGYTF.